This T cell receptor beta chain was obtained from a study of cytomegalovirus exposure and HLA in healthy donors. There are 14 residues in the CDR3. Germline V gene data show CDR1 as GTSNPN and CDR2 as SVGIG (reference sequence). With 4 bases removed from V and 0 bases from J, the gap between germline ends came to 9 bases. Whole-study findings and limits: The study listed approximately 170 cytomegalovirus-associated TCR beta chains. Association of approximately 18,000 TCR beta sequences with HLA alleles was found at 0.05 false discovery rate in a later analysis. Donor immune exposure was known only as CMV serostatus. Earlier analysis yielded a pattern in which most TCR beta V segments were productive about 87% or about 30% of the time.

About this clone itself: Its target is not known.

Primers for the PCR totalled 60 Vbeta and 13 Jbeta. Only in-frame clones appear in the TCRdb table, and some are missing; sequencing was by immunoSEQ multiplex PCR. The sample carries fewer than 150,000 clones, nearly 80% recorded once. The sequence derives from a man aged 30 to 45 in good health and CMV-seronegative. The chain employs TRBV30 and TRBJ1-4; D gene ambiguous. The source material was PBMCs. The CDR3 protein is CAWTNRATNEKLFF. CDR3 DNA: TGTGCCTGGACCAACAGAGCAACTAATGAAAAACTGTTTTTT.